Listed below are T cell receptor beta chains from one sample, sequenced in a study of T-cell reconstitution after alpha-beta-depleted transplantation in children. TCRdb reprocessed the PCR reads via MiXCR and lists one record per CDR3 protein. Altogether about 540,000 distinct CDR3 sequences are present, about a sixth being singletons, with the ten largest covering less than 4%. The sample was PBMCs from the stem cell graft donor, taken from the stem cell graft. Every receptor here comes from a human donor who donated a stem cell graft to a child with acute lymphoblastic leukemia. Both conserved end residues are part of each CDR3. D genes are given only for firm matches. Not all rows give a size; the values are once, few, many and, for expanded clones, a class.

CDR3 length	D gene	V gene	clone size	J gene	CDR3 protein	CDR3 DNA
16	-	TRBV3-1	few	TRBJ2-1	CASSQELTSLNNEQFF	TGTGCCAGCAGCCAAGAACTCACTAGTCTAAATAATGAGCAGTTCTTC
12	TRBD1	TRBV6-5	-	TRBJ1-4	CASRSPTGKLFF	TGTGCCAGCAGATCGCCGACAGGGAAACTGTTTTTT
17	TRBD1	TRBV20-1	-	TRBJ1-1	CSANRPRTGGWNTEAFF	TGCAGTGCAAATAGACCCCGGACAGGGGGATGGAACACTGAAGCTTTCTTT
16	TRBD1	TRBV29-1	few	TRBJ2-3	CSVEDETGEVSDTQYF	TGCAGCGTTGAAGATGAGACAGGGGAGGTATCAGATACGCAGTATTTT
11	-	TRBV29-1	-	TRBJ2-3	CSVRITDTQYF	TGCAGCGTTCGGATCACAGATACGCAGTATTTT
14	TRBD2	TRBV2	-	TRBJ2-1	CASRLAGGGGEQFF	TGTGCCAGCAGACTAGCGGGAGGCGGCGGTGAGCAGTTCTTC
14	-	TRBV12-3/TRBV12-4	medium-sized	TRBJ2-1	CASFHPSSYNEQFF	TGTGCCAGCTTCCATCCCAGCTCCTACAATGAGCAGTTCTTC
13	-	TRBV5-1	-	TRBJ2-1	CASSPTAHNEQFF	TGCGCCAGCAGCCCGACCGCACACAATGAGCAGTTCTTC
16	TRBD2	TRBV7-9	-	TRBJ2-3	CASSFRASGSTDTQYF	TGTGCCAGCAGCTTCCGGGCTAGCGGGAGCACAGATACGCAGTATTTT
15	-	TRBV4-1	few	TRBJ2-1	CASSQEGRVYNEQFF	TGCGCCAGCAGCCAAGAGGGCAGGGTATACAATGAGCAGTTCTTC
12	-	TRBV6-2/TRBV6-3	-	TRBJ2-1	CASSLVQAQQFF	TGTGCCAGCAGTTTAGTTCAAGCCCAGCAGTTCTTC
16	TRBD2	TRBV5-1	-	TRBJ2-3	CASSGTSGRVADTQYF	TGCGCCAGCAGCGGGACTAGCGGGAGGGTTGCAGATACGCAGTATTTT
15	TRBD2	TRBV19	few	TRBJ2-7	CASSWGLADSYEQYF	TGTGCCAGTAGTTGGGGACTAGCGGACTCCTACGAGCAGTACTTC
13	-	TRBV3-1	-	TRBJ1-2	CASSQDPGDRDTF	TGTGCCAGCAGCCAAGATCCGGGCGACAGAGACACCTTC
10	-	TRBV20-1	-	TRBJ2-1	CSAGGYEQFF	TGCAGTGCTGGCGGCTATGAGCAGTTCTTC
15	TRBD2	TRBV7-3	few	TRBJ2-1	CASSLKASGSHEQFF	TGTGCCAGCAGCTTAAAGGCTAGCGGGAGCCATGAGCAGTTCTTC
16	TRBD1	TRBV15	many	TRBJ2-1	CATSSAGTGDYNEQFF	TGTGCCACCAGCAGCGCCGGGACAGGGGACTACAATGAGCAGTTCTTC
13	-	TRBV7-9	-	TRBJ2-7	CASSSLYSYEQYF	TGTGCCAGCAGCTCACTATACTCCTACGAGCAGTACTTC
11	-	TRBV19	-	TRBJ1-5	CASYRRGVQHF	TGTGCCAGTTATAGACGCGGGGTCCAGCATTTT
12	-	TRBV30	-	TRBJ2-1	CAWATPADEQFF	TGTGCCTGGGCTACCCCTGCGGATGAGCAGTTCTTC
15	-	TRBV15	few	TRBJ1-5	CATSRDLPSGQPQHF	TGTGCCACCAGCAGAGATCTCCCAAGTGGTCAGCCCCAGCATTTT
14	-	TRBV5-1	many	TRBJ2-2	CASSRDANTGELFF	TGCGCCAGCAGCAGGGATGCGAACACCGGGGAGCTGTTTTTT
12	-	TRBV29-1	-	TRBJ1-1	CSVTVLNTEAFF	TGCAGCGTCACAGTCCTGAACACTGAAGCTTTCTTT
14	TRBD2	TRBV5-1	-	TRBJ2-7	CASSYRLAGAEQYF	TGCGCCAGCAGCTACAGACTAGCGGGAGCAGAGCAGTACTTC
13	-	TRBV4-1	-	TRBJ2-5	CASSHDPEETQYF	TGCGCCAGCAGCCACGACCCGGAAGAGACCCAGTACTTC
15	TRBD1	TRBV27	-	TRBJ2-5	CASSRDRLQQETQYF	TGTGCCAGCAGTAGGGACAGGCTCCAACAAGAGACCCAGTACTTC
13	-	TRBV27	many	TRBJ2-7	CASSFDFSYEQYF	TGTGCCAGCAGTTTCGATTTTTCCTACGAGCAGTACTTC
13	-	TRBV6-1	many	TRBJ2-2	CASSEAFTGELFF	TGTGCCAGCAGTGAAGCCTTCACCGGGGAGCTGTTTTTT
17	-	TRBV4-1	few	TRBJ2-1	CASSQESGVALYNEQFF	TGCGCCAGCAGCCAAGAGAGTGGGGTAGCGTTATACAATGAGCAGTTCTTC
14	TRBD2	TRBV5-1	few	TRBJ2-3	CASSLAGTMDTQYF	TGCGCCAGCAGCTTGGCAGGGACTATGGATACGCAGTATTTT
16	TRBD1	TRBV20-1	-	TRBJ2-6	CSARVGRGPGANVLTF	TGCAGTGCTAGAGTGGGCAGGGGGCCCGGGGCCAACGTCCTGACTTTC
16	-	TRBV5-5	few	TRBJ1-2	CASSKTGLVANYGYTF	TGTGCCAGCAGCAAAACAGGTTTGGTGGCTAACTATGGCTACACCTTC
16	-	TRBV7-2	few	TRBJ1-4	CASSLAVTTTNEKLFF	TGTGCCAGCAGCTTAGCAGTGACTACAACTAATGAAAAACTGTTTTTT
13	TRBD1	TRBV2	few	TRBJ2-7	CASSSWTGTEQYF	TGTGCCAGCAGTTCATGGACAGGGACCGAGCAGTACTTC
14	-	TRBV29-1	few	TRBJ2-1	CSISREKGFREQFF	TGCAGCATCAGTCGAGAGAAGGGGTTTCGGGAGCAGTTCTTC
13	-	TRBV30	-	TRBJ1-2	CAWSVVAGHGYTF	TGTGCCTGGAGTGTGGTGGCAGGGCATGGCTACACCTTC
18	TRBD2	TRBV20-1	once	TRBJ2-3	CSALPGSGVKAGTDTQYF	TGCAGTGCCCTACCGGGGAGCGGGGTTAAGGCGGGCACAGATACGCAGTATTTT
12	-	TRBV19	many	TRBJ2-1	CASSMTVNEQFF	TGTGCCAGTAGTATGACCGTAAATGAGCAGTTCTTC
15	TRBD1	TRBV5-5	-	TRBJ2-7	CASRPGTGGFGEQYF	TGTGCCAGCAGACCCGGGACAGGGGGCTTCGGGGAGCAGTACTTC
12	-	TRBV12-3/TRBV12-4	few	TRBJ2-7	CASSSISYEQYF	TGTGCCAGCAGCTCGATCTCCTACGAGCAGTACTTC
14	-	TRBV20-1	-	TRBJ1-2	CSARPGGSHYGYTF	TGCAGTGCTCGCCCCGGGGGGAGCCACTATGGCTACACCTTC
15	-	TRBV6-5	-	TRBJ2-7	CASSYWFQGPYEQYF	TGTGCCAGCAGTTACTGGTTCCAGGGGCCGTACGAGCAGTACTTC
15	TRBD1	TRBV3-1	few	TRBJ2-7	CASSRTGGGSYEQYF	TGTGCCAGCAGCCGCACAGGGGGCGGCTCCTACGAGCAGTACTTC
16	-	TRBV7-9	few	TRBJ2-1	CASSGPLGEAYNEQFF	TGTGCCAGCAGCGGCCCTTTGGGGGAGGCATACAATGAGCAGTTCTTC
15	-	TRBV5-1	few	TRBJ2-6	CASSLAESGANVLTF	TGCGCCAGCAGCTTGGCCGAGTCTGGGGCCAACGTCCTGACTTTC
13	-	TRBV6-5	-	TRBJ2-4	CASSYSPKNIQYF	TGTGCCAGCAGTTACTCCCCCAAAAACATTCAGTACTTC
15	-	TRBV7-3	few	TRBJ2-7	CASSLLAEAAYEQYF	TGTGCCAGCAGCTTACTTGCGGAAGCGGCCTACGAGCAGTACTTC
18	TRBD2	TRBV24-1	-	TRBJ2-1	CATSDLPRTSGRNNEQFF	TGTGCCACCAGTGATTTGCCCAGGACTAGCGGGAGAAACAATGAGCAGTTCTTC
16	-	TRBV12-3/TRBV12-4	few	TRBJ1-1	CASSRGGGRLNTEAFF	TGTGCCAGCAGTCGGGGGGGAGGACGGCTAAACACTGAAGCTTTCTTT
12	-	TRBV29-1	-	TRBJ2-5	CSMGNGAETQYF	TGCAGCATGGGAAATGGGGCCGAGACCCAGTACTTC
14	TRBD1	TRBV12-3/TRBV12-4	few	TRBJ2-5	CASSPKGQGETQYF	TGTGCCAGCAGTCCCAAGGGACAGGGAGAGACCCAGTACTTC
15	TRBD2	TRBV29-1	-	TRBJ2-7	CSVEPLAGGSHEQYF	TGCAGCGTTGAACCCTTAGCGGGAGGGTCCCACGAGCAGTACTTC